The rows below give T cell receptor beta chains drawn from one sample of a study of blood T cell repertoires in COVID-19. The method was immunoSEQ multiplex PCR; TCRdb's version includes in-frame clones alone and lacks a portion of them. In the table there are about 26,000 clones, 92% of which are singletons. The sample comprised peripheral blood. Receptor source: a human donor in a cohort sampled during active COVID-19. Both conserved end residues are part of each CDR3. Each record gives: CDR3 DNA, CDR3 protein, clone size, D gene, V gene, J gene. The D gene is left open where the match is weak. Clone size is stated in some rows and not others, as once, few, many or a class when expanded.

CDR3nt: TGTGCCAGCTCTCCCTTTCGGGGCTACGAGCAGTACTTC
CDR3aa: CASSPFRGYEQYF
abundance: once
d_gene: .
v_gene: TRBV27
j_gene: TRBJ2-7

CDR3nt: TGTGCCAGCAGCTTTTACTCGAGCAATGAGCAGTTCTTC
CDR3aa: CASSFYSSNEQFF
abundance: .
d_gene: .
v_gene: TRBV7-9
j_gene: TRBJ2-1

CDR3nt: TGTGCCAGCAGCTTAGCGTACAGGGGACATGAAAAACTGTTTTTT
CDR3aa: CASSLAYRGHEKLFF
abundance: .
d_gene: TRBD1
v_gene: TRBV7-2
j_gene: TRBJ1-4

CDR3nt: TGTGCCAGCAGCCCCGGCGCGGGAGGGTTGGGCTACACCTTC
CDR3aa: CASSPGAGGLGYTF
abundance: .
d_gene: .
v_gene: TRBV25-1
j_gene: TRBJ1-2

CDR3nt: TGTGCCAGCAGCCCCCGGGACAACCCTAACTATGGCTACACCTTC
CDR3aa: CASSPRDNPNYGYTF
abundance: .
d_gene: .
v_gene: TRBV6-5
j_gene: TRBJ1-2

CDR3nt: TGCAGTGCTAGTAGGAGAGTTCTTCGGCGTGGAAACACCATATATTTT
CDR3aa: CSASRRVLRRGNTIYF
abundance: few
d_gene: .
v_gene: TRBV20-1
j_gene: TRBJ1-3

CDR3nt: TGTGCCAGCAGACAGGGTGGGCATGAGCAGTTCTTC
CDR3aa: CASRQGGHEQFF
abundance: .
d_gene: .
v_gene: TRBV2
j_gene: TRBJ2-1

CDR3nt: TGTGCCAGCAGAGAGGCAAAATACACTGAAGCTTTCTTT
CDR3aa: CASREAKYTEAFF
abundance: .
d_gene: .
v_gene: TRBV27
j_gene: TRBJ1-1

CDR3nt: TGTGCAAGTCGCCTCGGGACAGGGGGCACTGAAGCTTTCTTT
CDR3aa: CASRLGTGGTEAFF
abundance: once
d_gene: .
v_gene: TRBV12-2
j_gene: TRBJ1-1

CDR3nt: TGTGCCAGCAGCCCTAGCGGGGGGCGTTACAATGAGCAGTTCTTC
CDR3aa: CASSPSGGRYNEQFF
abundance: .
d_gene: TRBD2
v_gene: TRBV5-5
j_gene: TRBJ2-1

CDR3nt: TGTGCCAGCAGCTGGTCAAGCGGGATAGCCAAAAACATTCAGTACTTC
CDR3aa: CASSWSSGIAKNIQYF
abundance: .
d_gene: TRBD2
v_gene: TRBV7-2
j_gene: TRBJ2-4

CDR3nt: TGTGCCAGCAGTTTAGGGACAGGGAAATACGAGCAGTACTTC
CDR3aa: CASSLGTGKYEQYF
abundance: .
d_gene: TRBD1
v_gene: TRBV27
j_gene: TRBJ2-7

CDR3nt: TGTGCCAGCAGCACCGGCTACGAGCAGTACTTC
CDR3aa: CASSTGYEQYF
abundance: .
d_gene: .
v_gene: TRBV12-3/TRBV12-4
j_gene: TRBJ2-7

CDR3nt: TGCGCCAGCAGTTTCGGACAGGGGGCCTACAATGAGCAGTTCTTC
CDR3aa: CASSFGQGAYNEQFF
abundance: .
d_gene: TRBD1
v_gene: TRBV5-1
j_gene: TRBJ2-1

CDR3nt: TGTGCCAGCAGCCAGGGCTGGTCGGCTAACTATGGCTACACCTTC
CDR3aa: CASSQGWSANYGYTF
abundance: few
d_gene: .
v_gene: TRBV7-9
j_gene: TRBJ1-2

CDR3nt: TGTGCCAGCAGCCAAGGGCTAGCGGGGGGCGGGGTTTTAGATACGCAGTATTTT
CDR3aa: CASSQGLAGGGVLDTQYF
abundance: .
d_gene: TRBD2
v_gene: TRBV9
j_gene: TRBJ2-3

CDR3nt: TGCGCCAGCAGCTTATCAGGGAAGACTGAAGCTTTCTTT
CDR3aa: CASSLSGKTEAFF
abundance: .
d_gene: .
v_gene: TRBV5-1
j_gene: TRBJ1-1

CDR3nt: TGTGCCAGCAGTTACCTGGCCGACACTGAAGCTTTCTTT
CDR3aa: CASSYLADTEAFF
abundance: .
d_gene: .
v_gene: TRBV6-5
j_gene: TRBJ1-1

CDR3nt: TGTGCCAGCAGACTCTCGACAGGGGAAGACGGTGAAGCTTTCTTT
CDR3aa: CASRLSTGEDGEAFF
abundance: once
d_gene: TRBD1
v_gene: TRBV6-6
j_gene: TRBJ1-1

CDR3nt: TGTGCCAGCAGCGTGTCGGGACTAACTCTCAATGAGCAGTTCTTC
CDR3aa: CASSVSGLTLNEQFF
abundance: .
d_gene: TRBD2
v_gene: TRBV9
j_gene: TRBJ2-1

CDR3nt: TGTGCCATCAAAGTTACAGCGAACACCGGGGAGCTGTTTTTT
CDR3aa: CAIKVTANTGELFF
abundance: .
d_gene: .
v_gene: TRBV10-3
j_gene: TRBJ2-2

CDR3nt: TGTGCCAGCAGCGTAGCCGGCCCGGGGTACAATGAGCAGTTCTTC
CDR3aa: CASSVAGPGYNEQFF
abundance: .
d_gene: .
v_gene: TRBV9
j_gene: TRBJ2-1

CDR3nt: TGCGCCAGCAGCCAAGAAATCCGGGACAGTGAAGCTTTCTTT
CDR3aa: CASSQEIRDSEAFF
abundance: .
d_gene: TRBD1
v_gene: TRBV4-1
j_gene: TRBJ1-1

CDR3nt: TGCAGCGTTGAAGCCCACGGGGAAGCTTTCTTT
CDR3aa: CSVEAHGEAFF
abundance: .
d_gene: .
v_gene: TRBV29-1
j_gene: TRBJ1-1

CDR3nt: TGTGCCAGCAGGACTTTACAGGCAACTAATGAAAAACTGTTTTTT
CDR3aa: CASRTLQATNEKLFF
abundance: .
d_gene: .
v_gene: TRBV2
j_gene: TRBJ1-4

CDR3nt: TGTGCCAGCAGCTTCAGACAGGTCACCGGGGAGCTGTTTTTT
CDR3aa: CASSFRQVTGELFF
abundance: once
d_gene: .
v_gene: TRBV11-2
j_gene: TRBJ2-2

CDR3nt: TGCAGTGCTAGCATGAACACTGAAGCTTTCTTT
CDR3aa: CSASMNTEAFF
abundance: once
d_gene: .
v_gene: TRBV20-1
j_gene: TRBJ1-1

CDR3nt: TGTGCCAGCAGGGCAGGTCAGGAGACCCAGTACTTC
CDR3aa: CASRAGQETQYF
abundance: .
d_gene: .
v_gene: TRBV2
j_gene: TRBJ2-5

CDR3nt: TGTGCCAGCAGCTTACCGGGGGGCAATCAGCCCCAGCATTTT
CDR3aa: CASSLPGGNQPQHF
abundance: few
d_gene: .
v_gene: TRBV7-9
j_gene: TRBJ1-5

CDR3nt: TGTGCCAGCCGCCTTAGCGGGGGGACAGATACGCAGTATTTT
CDR3aa: CASRLSGGTDTQYF
abundance: .
d_gene: TRBD2
v_gene: TRBV18
j_gene: TRBJ2-3

CDR3nt: TGTGCCAGCAGCTTGGAATCAGGGGGCAGCTATGGCTACACCTTC
CDR3aa: CASSLESGGSYGYTF
abundance: .
d_gene: TRBD1
v_gene: TRBV5-4
j_gene: TRBJ1-2

CDR3nt: TGTGCCAGCAGCCAACTGGGACAGGGTAATCAGCCCCAGCATTTT
CDR3aa: CASSQLGQGNQPQHF
abundance: once
d_gene: TRBD1
v_gene: TRBV6-6
j_gene: TRBJ1-5

CDR3nt: TGTGCCAGCAGTCAATTAACTGACTATGGCTACACCTTC
CDR3aa: CASSQLTDYGYTF
abundance: .
d_gene: .
v_gene: TRBV2
j_gene: TRBJ1-2

CDR3nt: TGTGCCAGCACCCCCGGGGACCGGCGGGGGGTGCAGTATTTT
CDR3aa: CASTPGDRRGVQYF
abundance: .
d_gene: TRBD2
v_gene: TRBV6-6
j_gene: TRBJ2-3

CDR3nt: TGTGCCAGTAGTATCAGGGGGCGAGTCCCGGGCTACACCTTC
CDR3aa: CASSIRGRVPGYTF
abundance: .
d_gene: TRBD1
v_gene: TRBV19
j_gene: TRBJ1-2

CDR3nt: TGTGCCAGCTCACCGTCCGGGACAGAGAACACTGAAGCTTTCTTT
CDR3aa: CASSPSGTENTEAFF
abundance: .
d_gene: TRBD1
v_gene: TRBV18
j_gene: TRBJ1-1

CDR3nt: TGTGCCAGTAGCATAGGGGTGACAGGAAACACCATATATTTT
CDR3aa: CASSIGVTGNTIYF
abundance: .
d_gene: .
v_gene: TRBV19
j_gene: TRBJ1-3

CDR3nt: TGTGCCAGCAGCAGGAGGACCTTTTTTGAAAACACCATATATTTT
CDR3aa: CASSRRTFFENTIYF
abundance: .
d_gene: .
v_gene: TRBV5-5
j_gene: TRBJ1-3

CDR3nt: TGTGCCAGCAGCCCCGGGACAGGGGATTACAATGAGCAGTTCTTC
CDR3aa: CASSPGTGDYNEQFF
abundance: .
d_gene: TRBD1
v_gene: TRBV7-9
j_gene: TRBJ2-1

CDR3nt: TGTGCCAGCAGCTTGGTAGCGGGGGGGGAAGATACGCAGTATTTT
CDR3aa: CASSLVAGGEDTQYF
abundance: .
d_gene: TRBD2
v_gene: TRBV5-4
j_gene: TRBJ2-3

CDR3nt: TGCGCCAGCAGCTTGGGGGCGTGGTATGGCTACACCTTC
CDR3aa: CASSLGAWYGYTF
abundance: .
d_gene: .
v_gene: TRBV5-1
j_gene: TRBJ1-2

CDR3nt: TGTGCCAGCTGGCCGCCGGGGACTGAAGCTTTCTTT
CDR3aa: CASWPPGTEAFF
abundance: .
d_gene: .
v_gene: TRBV6-5
j_gene: TRBJ1-1

CDR3nt: TGCGCCAGCAGCCCAGGGTTCGGGTTCTATGGCTACACCTTC
CDR3aa: CASSPGFGFYGYTF
abundance: .
d_gene: .
v_gene: TRBV5-1
j_gene: TRBJ1-2

CDR3nt: TGTGCCAGTAGTATAGCGTGGGGGGGGCGAAGTGGTTCACCCCTCCACTTT
CDR3aa: CASSIAWGGRSGSPLHF
abundance: .
d_gene: .
v_gene: TRBV19
j_gene: TRBJ1-6

CDR3nt: TGCGCCAGCAGCCAAGTTGGGGACAGGGTCTTCGAGCAGTTCTTC
CDR3aa: CASSQVGDRVFEQFF
abundance: .
d_gene: TRBD1
v_gene: TRBV4-1
j_gene: TRBJ2-1

CDR3nt: TGTGCCAGCAGCTTAGAGCGGGGGGCCTACGAGCAGTACTTC
CDR3aa: CASSLERGAYEQYF
abundance: .
d_gene: TRBD2
v_gene: TRBV7-9
j_gene: TRBJ2-7

CDR3nt: TGCGCCAGCAGCCAACCCATCGAGACCCAGTACTTC
CDR3aa: CASSQPIETQYF
abundance: .
d_gene: .
v_gene: TRBV4-1
j_gene: TRBJ2-5

CDR3nt: TGCGCCAGCAGCCAAACTTTGAGGGCTCTGCCCAGGGAAAAACTGTTTTTT
CDR3aa: CASSQTLRALPREKLFF
abundance: .
d_gene: .
v_gene: TRBV4-1
j_gene: TRBJ1-4

CDR3nt: TGTGCCAGCAGCGTAGGACCAGGGAAGGGCACTGAAGCTTTCTTT
CDR3aa: CASSVGPGKGTEAFF
abundance: few
d_gene: .
v_gene: TRBV7-3
j_gene: TRBJ1-1

CDR3nt: TGCGCCAGCAGCTTGGCAGGGGGCAAGAATGAGCAGTTCTTC
CDR3aa: CASSLAGGKNEQFF
abundance: .
d_gene: TRBD1
v_gene: TRBV5-1
j_gene: TRBJ2-1

CDR3nt: TGCGCCAGCAGCCAAGTATACAGGGACACTGAAGCTTTCTTT
CDR3aa: CASSQVYRDTEAFF
abundance: few
d_gene: .
v_gene: TRBV4-1
j_gene: TRBJ1-1

CDR3nt: TGCGCCAGCAGCTTGAGGTCAGGGGGCACAGATACGCAGTATTTT
CDR3aa: CASSLRSGGTDTQYF
abundance: .
d_gene: .
v_gene: TRBV5-1
j_gene: TRBJ2-3